This T cell receptor (beta chain) came from a study of T cells in Graves' hyperthyroidism and ophthalmopathy. This clonotype has just a few counts. In germline, CDR1 is DFQATT, CDR2 SNEGSKA (reference sequence). The CDR3 runs to 15 residues. With 0 bases clipped from V and 5 bases from J, the junction kept 8 bases outside the gene matches. Researchers took RNA transcripts and amplified the TCR beta CDR3 regions from them. When the TCR CDR3 underwent first-round RT-PCR, the HTBI primer set was used. Via MiXCR, TCRdb re-called the multiplex PCR reads, giving one row per CDR3 protein. The sample yields around 340,000 distinct CDR3 sequences, roughly 18% seen once.

The rearrangement uses TRBV20-1 and TRBJ2-5, with 8 positions matching TRBD2. Material: blood. This sequence was found in a woman aged 50 to 60 with Graves' hyperthyroidism. The CDR3 DNA reads TGCAGTGCTAGAGATATCGGGAGGGCCGGGGAGACCCAGTACTTC. Translating it yields CSARDIGRAGETQYF.